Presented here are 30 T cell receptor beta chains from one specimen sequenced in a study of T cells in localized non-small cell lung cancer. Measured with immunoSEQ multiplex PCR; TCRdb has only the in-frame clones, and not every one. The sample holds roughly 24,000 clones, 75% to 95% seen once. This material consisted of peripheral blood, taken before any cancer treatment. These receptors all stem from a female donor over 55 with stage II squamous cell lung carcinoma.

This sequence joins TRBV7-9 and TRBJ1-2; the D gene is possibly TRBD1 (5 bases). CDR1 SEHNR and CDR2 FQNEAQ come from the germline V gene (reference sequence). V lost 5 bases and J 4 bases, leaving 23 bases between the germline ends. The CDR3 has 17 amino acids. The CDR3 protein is CASSSGGRTETFYGYTF. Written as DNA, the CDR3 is TGTGCCAGCAGCAGCGGGGGGAGGACGGAAACCTTCTATGGCTACACCTTC.

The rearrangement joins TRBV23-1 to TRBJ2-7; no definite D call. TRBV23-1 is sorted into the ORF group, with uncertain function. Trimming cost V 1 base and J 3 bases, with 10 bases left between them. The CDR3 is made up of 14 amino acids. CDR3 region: CASSQCYTYYEQYF. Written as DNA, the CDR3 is TGCGCCAGCAGTCAATGCTACACCTACTACGAGCAGTACTTC.

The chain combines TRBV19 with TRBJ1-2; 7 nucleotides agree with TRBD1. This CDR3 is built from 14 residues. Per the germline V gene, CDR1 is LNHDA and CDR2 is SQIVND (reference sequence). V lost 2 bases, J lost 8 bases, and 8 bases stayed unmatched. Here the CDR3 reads CASSIRRQGYGYTF. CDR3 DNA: TGTGCCAGTAGTATACGCCGACAGGGTTACGGCTACACCTTC.

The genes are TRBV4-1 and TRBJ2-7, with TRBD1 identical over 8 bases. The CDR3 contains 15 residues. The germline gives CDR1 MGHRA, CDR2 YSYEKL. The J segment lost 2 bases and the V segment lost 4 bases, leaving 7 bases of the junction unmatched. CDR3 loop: CASSLAETGAYEQYF. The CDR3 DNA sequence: TGCGCCAGCAGCCTCGCCGAGACAGGGGCCTACGAGCAGTACTTC.

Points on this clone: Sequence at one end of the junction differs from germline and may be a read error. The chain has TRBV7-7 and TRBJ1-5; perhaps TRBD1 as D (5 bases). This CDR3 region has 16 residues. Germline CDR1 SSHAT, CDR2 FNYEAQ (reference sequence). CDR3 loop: CASSQISDSGNQPQHF. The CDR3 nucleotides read TGTGCTAGCAGCCAGATTTCAGACAGCGGCAATCAGCCCCAGCATTTT.

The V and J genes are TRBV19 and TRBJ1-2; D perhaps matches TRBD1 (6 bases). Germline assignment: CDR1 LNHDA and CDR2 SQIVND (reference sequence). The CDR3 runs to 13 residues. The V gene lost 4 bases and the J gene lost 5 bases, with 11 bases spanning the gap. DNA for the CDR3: TGTGCCAGTAGTAACAGGGTGGGGTATGGCTACACCTTC. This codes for CASSNRVGYGYTF.

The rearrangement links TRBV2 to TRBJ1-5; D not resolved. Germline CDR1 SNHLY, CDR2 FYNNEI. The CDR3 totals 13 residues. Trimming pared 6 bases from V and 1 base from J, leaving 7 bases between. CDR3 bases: TGTGCCAGCAGCCGCGAGAGCAATCAGCCCCAGCATTTT. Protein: CASSRESNQPQHF.

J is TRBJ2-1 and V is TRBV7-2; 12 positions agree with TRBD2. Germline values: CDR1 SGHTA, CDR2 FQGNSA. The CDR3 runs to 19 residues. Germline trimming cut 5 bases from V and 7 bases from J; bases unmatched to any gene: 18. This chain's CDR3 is CASSIVGTSGPPTWNEQFF. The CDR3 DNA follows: TGTGCCAGCAGCATAGTAGGGACTAGCGGGCCACCTACTTGGAATGAGCAGTTCTTC.

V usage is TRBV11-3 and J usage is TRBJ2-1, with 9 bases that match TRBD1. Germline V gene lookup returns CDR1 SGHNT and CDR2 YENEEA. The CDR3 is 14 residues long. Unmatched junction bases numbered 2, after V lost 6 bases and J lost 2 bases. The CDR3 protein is CASRGQGPYNEQFF. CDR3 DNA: TGTGCCAGCAGGGGACAGGGACCCTACAATGAGCAGTTCTTC.

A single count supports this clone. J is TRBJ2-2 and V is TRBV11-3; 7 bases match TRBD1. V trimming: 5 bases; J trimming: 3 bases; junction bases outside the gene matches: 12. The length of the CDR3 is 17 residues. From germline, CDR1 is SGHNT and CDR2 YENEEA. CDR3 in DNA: TGTGCCAGCAGCCGAAACCCAGACGACAGGGACACCGGGGAGCTGTTTTTT. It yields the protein CASSRNPDDRDTGELFF.

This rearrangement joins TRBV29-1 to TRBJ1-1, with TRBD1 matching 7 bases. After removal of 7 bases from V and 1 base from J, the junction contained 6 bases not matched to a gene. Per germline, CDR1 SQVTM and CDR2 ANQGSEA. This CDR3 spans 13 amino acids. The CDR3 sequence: CSGYRGGNTEAFF. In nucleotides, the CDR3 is TGCAGCGGGTACAGGGGAGGGAACACTGAAGCTTTCTTT.

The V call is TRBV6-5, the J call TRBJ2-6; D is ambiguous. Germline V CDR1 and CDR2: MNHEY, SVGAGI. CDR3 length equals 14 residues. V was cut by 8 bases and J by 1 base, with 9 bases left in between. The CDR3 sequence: CASGWSSGANVLTF. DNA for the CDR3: TGTGCCAGCGGGTGGAGTTCTGGGGCCAACGTCCTGACTTTC.

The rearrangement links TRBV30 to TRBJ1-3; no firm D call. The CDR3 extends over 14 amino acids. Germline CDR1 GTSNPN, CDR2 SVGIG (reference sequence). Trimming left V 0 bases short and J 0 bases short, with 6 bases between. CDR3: CAWSVDYSGNTIYF. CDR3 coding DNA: TGTGCCTGGAGTGTGGATTACTCTGGAAACACCATATATTTT.

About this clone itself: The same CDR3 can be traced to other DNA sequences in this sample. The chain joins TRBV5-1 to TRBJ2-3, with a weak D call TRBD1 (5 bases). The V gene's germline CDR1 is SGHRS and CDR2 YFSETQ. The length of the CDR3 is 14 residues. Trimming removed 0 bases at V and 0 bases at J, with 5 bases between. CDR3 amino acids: CASSLGQSTDTQYF. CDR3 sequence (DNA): TGCGCCAGCAGCTTGGGACAGAGCACAGATACGCAGTATTTT.

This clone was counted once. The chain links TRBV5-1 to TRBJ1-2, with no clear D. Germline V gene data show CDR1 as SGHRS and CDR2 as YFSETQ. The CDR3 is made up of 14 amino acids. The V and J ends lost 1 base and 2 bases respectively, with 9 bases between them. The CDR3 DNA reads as TGCGCCAGCAGCTTGTTCCCTATAAACTATGGCTACACCTTC. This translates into CASSLFPINYGYTF.

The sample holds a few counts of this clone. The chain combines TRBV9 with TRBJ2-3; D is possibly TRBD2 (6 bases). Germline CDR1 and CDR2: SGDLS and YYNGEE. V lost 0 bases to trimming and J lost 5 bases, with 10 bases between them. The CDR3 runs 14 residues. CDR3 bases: TGTGCCAGCAGCGTAGGATTGGGGGGAGATACGCAGTATTTT. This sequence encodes CASSVGLGGDTQYF.

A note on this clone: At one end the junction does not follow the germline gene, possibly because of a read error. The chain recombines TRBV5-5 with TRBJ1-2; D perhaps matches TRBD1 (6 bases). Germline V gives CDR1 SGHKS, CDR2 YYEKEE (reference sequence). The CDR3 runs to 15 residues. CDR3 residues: CASSLGGTTNHGYTF. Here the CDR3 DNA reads TGTGCCAGCAGCTTGGGAGGGACAACTAACCATGGCTACACCTTC. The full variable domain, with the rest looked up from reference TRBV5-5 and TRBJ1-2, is DAGVTQSPTHLIKTRGQQVTLRCSPISGHKSVSWYQQVLGQGPQFIFQYYEKEERGRGNFPDRFSARQFPNYSSELNVNALLLGDSALYLCASSLGGTTNHGYTFGSGTRLTVV.

The CDR3 loop reads CASSSSGPTDTQYF. CDR3 coding DNA: TGTGCCAGCAGCTCTTCCGGACCCACAGATACGCAGTATTTT. The gene calls are TRBV7-3 and TRBJ2-3; no definite D call. The CDR3 has 14 amino acids. V was clipped by 4 bases and J by 2 bases, with 10 bases between them. Looked up from germline, CDR1 is SGHTA and CDR2 is FQGTGA.

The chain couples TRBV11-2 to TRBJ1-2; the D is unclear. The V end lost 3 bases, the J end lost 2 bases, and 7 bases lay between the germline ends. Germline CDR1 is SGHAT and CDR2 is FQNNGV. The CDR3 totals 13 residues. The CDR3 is CASSLQENYGYTF. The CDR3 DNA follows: TGTGCCAGCAGCTTGCAGGAAAACTATGGCTACACCTTC.

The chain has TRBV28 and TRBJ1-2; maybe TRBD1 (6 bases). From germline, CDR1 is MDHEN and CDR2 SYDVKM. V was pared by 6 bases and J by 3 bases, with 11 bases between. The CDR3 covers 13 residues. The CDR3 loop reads CASRQQGDYGYTF. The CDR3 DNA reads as TGTGCCAGCAGACAACAGGGAGACTATGGCTACACCTTC.

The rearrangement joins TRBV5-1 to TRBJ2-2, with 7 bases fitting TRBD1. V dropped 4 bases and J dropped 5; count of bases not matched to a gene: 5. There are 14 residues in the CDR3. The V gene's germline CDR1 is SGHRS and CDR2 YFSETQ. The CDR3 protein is CASSIDRATGELFF. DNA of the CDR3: TGCGCCAGCAGCATTGACAGGGCAACCGGGGAGCTGTTTTTT.

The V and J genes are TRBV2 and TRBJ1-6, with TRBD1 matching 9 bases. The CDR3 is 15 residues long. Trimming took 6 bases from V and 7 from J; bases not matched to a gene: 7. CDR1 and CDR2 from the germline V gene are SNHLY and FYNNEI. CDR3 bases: TGTGCCAGCAGACAGGACAGGGGCTGGAATTCACCCCTCCACTTT. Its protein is CASRQDRGWNSPLHF.

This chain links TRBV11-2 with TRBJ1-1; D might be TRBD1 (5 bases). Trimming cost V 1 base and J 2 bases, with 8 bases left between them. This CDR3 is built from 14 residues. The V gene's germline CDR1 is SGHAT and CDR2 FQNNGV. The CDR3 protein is CASSLVGGNTEAFF. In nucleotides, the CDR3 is TGTGCCAGCAGCTTAGTCGGGGGAAACACTGAAGCTTTCTTT.

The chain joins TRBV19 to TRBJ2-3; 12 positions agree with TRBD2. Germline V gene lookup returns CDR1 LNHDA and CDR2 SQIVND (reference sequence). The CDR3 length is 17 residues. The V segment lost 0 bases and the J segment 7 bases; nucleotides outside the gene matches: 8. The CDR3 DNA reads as TGTGCCAGTAGTATAGAAGCTAGCGGGGGGGCCGGGAATACGCAGTATTTT. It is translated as CASSIEASGGAGNTQYF. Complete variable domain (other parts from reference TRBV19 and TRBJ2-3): DGGITQSPKYLFRKEGQNVTLSCEQNLNHDAMYWYRQDPGQGLRLIYYSQIVNDFQKGDIAEGYSVSREKKESFPLTVTSAQKNPTAFYLCASSIEASGGAGNTQYFGPGTRLTVL.

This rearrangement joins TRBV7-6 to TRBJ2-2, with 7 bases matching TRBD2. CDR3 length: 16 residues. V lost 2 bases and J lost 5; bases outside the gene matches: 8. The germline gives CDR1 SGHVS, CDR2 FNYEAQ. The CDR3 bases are TGTGCCAGCAGCTTAATTGCGGGAGTAGGGACCGGGGAGCTGTTTTTT. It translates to CASSLIAGVGTGELFF.

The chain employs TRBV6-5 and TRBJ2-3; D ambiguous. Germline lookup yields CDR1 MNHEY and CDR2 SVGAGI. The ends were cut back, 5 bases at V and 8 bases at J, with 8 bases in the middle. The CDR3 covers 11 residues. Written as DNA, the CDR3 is TGTGCCAGCAGTACCAGAGTTACGCAGTATTTT. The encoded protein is CASSTRVTQYF.

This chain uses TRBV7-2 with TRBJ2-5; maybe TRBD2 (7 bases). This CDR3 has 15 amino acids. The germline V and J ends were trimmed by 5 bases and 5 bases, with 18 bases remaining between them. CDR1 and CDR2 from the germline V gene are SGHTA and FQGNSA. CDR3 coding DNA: TGTGCCAGCAGCCCCCAAGGGGGGGGGAGGGAGACCCAGTACTTC. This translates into CASSPQGGGRETQYF.

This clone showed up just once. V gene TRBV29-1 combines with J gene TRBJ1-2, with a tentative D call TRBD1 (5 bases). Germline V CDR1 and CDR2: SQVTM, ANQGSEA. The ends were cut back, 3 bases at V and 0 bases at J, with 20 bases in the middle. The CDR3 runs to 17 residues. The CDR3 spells CSVDGFGSGHANYGYTF. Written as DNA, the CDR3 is TGCAGCGTTGACGGTTTCGGGTCGGGGCATGCTAACTATGGCTACACCTTC. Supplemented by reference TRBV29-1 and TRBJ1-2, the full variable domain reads SAVISQKPSRDICQRGTSLTIQCQVDSQVTMMFWYRQQPGQSLTLIATANQGSEATYESGFVIDKFPISRPNLTFSTLTVSNMSPEDSSIYLCSVDGFGSGHANYGYTFGSGTRLTVV.

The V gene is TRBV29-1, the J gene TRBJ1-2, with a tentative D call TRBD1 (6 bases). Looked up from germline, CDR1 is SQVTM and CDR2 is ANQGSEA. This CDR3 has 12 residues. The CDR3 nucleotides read TGCGGGGGCAGGGAAGCCAACTATGGCTACACCTTC. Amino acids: CGGREANYGYTF.

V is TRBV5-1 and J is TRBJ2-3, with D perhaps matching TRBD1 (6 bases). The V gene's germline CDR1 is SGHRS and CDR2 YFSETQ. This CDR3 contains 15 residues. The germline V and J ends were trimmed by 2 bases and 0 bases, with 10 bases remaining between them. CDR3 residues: CASSFQGLSTDTQYF. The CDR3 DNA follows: TGCGCCAGCAGCTTTCAGGGGTTAAGCACAGATACGCAGTATTTT.